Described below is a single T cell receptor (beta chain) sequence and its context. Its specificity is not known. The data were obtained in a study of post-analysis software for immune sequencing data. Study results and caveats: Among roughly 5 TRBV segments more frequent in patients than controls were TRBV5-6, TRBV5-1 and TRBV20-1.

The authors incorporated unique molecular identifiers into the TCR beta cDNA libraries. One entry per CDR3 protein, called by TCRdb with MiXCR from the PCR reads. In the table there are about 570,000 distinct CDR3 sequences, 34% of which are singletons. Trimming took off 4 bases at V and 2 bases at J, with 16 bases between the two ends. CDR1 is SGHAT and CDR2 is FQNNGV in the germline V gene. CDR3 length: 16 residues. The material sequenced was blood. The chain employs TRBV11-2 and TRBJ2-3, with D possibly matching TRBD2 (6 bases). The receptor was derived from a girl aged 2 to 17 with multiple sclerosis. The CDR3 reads CASSSWGTSPTDTQYF. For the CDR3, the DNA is TGTGCCAGCAGCTCCTGGGGCACTAGCCCCACAGATACGCAGTATTTT.